This TCR beta chain was found in a study of blood T cell repertoires in COVID-19. Germline V gene sequence: CDR1 MNHEY, CDR2 SMNVEV (reference sequence). Trimming took 5 bases from V and 10 from J; bases not matched to a gene: 11. This CDR3 region has 16 residues. The protocol was immunoSEQ multiplex PCR, while the TCRdb copy is restricted to in-frame clones and leaves out a portion. The sample carries about 190,000 clones, about 87% recorded once. The clonotype was recovered from a woman between 65 and 79 years old with COVID-19, enrolled during active disease. The J gene is TRBJ2-1, the V gene TRBV27; 13 bases match TRBD2. Specimen: peripheral blood. The CDR3 reads CASSPQLAGGPGEQFF. In DNA form, the CDR3 reads TGTGCCAGCAGTCCTCAACTAGCGGGAGGGCCGGGGGAGCAGTTCTTC.